The clone carrying this T cell receptor beta chain has only a few counts. Its antigen is as yet unknown. Germline trimming cut 7 bases from V and 9 bases from J; bases unmatched to any gene: 8. This CDR3 comprises 12 residues. CDR1 is SNHLY and CDR2 is FYNNEI in the germline V gene. Expressed TCRB transcripts were sequenced because the isolated RNA had all been reverse transcribed beforehand. Sequenced by immunoSEQ multiplex PCR; TCRdb stores in-frame clones only, minus some. The sample includes 250,000 to 300,000 clones, about 23% of them seen just once. This sample was taken from a study of beta chain features in type 1 diabetes. Study-level points and caveats: Type 1 diabetes patients had moderately but significantly shorter TCRB CDR3s in all four CD4+ subsets.

The specimen was naive CD4+ T cells from blood. The V and J genes are TRBV2 and TRBJ2-5; 7 nucleotides agree with TRBD1. This TCR derives from a woman in her thirties with type 1 diabetes. The CDR3 reads CASTRQGSAQYF. Written as DNA, the CDR3 is TGTGCCAGCACCAGACAGGGATCGGCCCAGTACTTC.